This TCR beta chain is from a study of PD-1 blockade in classical Hodgkin lymphoma. General observations from the study: Why the repertoires differ is still unclear, perhaps disease activity or prior therapy. Lower baseline TCR diversity marked trial partial responders and progressors. Exclusion removed patients who began nivolumab under 1 year after ASCT.

Produced via immunoSEQ multiplex PCR; TCRdb's table is partial and in-frame only. The sample includes 60,000 to 65,000 clones, approximately 88% seen only once; the top ten take about 12%. The germline gives CDR1 SEHNR, CDR2 FQNEAQ (reference sequence). The trim removed 9 bases at V and 7 bases at J, leaving 6 bases unmatched. The CDR3 sequence is 12 residues long. Comments on this clone: Its antigen is as yet unknown.

All trial patients relapsed after autologous stem cell transplantation. Under best response, outcomes were complete response, partial response or progressive disease. The sample consisted of peripheral blood mononuclear cells (PBMCs), taken at baseline. This clonotype was sampled from a human donor with classical Hodgkin lymphoma. The rearrangement links TRBV7-9 to TRBJ1-5; 7 bases align to TRBD1. The CDR3 here is CASSTGTQPQHF. In DNA, the CDR3 is TGTGCCAGTTCGACAGGGACCCAGCCCCAGCATTTT. The full variable domain, rest sourced from reference TRBV7-9 and TRBJ1-5, is DTGVSQNPRHKITKRGQNVTFRCDPISEHNRLYWYRQTLGQGPEFLTYFQNEAQLEKSRLLSDRFSAERPKGSFSTLEIQRTEQGDSAMYLCASSTGTQPQHFGDGTRLSIL.